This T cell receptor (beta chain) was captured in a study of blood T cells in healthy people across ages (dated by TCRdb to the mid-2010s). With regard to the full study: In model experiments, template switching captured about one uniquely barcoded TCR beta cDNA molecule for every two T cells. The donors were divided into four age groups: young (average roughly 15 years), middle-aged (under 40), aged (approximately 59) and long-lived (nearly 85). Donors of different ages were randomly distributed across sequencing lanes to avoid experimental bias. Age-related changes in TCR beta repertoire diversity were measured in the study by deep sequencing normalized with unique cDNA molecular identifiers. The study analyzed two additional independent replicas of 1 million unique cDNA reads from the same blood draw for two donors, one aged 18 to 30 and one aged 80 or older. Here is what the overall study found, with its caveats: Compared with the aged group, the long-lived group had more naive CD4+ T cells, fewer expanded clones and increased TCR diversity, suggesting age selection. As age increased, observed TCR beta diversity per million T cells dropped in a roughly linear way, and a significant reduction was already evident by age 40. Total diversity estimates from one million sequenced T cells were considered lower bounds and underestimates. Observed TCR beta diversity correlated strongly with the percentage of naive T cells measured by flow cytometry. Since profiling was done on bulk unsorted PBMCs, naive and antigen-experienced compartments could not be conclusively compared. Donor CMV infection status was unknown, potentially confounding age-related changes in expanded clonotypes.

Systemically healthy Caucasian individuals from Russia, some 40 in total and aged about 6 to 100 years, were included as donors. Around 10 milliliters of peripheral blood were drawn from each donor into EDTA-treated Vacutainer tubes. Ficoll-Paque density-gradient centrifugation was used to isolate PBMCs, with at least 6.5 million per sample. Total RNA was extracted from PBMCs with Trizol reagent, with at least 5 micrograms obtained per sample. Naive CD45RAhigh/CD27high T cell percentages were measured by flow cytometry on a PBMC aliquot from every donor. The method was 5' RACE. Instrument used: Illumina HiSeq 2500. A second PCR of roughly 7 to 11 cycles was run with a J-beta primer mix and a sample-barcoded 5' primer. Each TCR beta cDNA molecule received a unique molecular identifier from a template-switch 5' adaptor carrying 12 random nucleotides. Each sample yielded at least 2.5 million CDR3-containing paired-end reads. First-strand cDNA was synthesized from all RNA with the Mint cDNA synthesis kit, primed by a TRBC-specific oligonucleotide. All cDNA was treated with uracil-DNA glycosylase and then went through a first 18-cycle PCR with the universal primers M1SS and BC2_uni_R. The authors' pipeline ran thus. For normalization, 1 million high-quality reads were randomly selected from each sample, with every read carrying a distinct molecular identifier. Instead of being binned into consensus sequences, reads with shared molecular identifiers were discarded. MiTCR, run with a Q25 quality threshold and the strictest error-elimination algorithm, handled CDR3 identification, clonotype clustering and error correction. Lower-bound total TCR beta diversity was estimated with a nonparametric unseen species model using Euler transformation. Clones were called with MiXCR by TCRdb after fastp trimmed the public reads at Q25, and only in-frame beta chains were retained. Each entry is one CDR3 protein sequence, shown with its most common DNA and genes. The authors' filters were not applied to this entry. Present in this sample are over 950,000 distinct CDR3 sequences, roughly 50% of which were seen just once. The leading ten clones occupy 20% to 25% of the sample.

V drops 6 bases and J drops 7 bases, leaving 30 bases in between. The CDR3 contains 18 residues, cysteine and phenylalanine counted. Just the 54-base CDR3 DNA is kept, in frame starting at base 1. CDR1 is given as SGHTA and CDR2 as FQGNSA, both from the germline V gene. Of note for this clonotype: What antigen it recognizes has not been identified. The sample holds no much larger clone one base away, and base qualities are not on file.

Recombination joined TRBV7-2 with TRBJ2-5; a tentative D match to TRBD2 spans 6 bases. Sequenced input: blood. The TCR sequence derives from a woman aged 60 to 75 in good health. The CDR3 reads CASSDKRQREWVLGTQYF. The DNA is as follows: TGTGCCAGCAGTGATAAACGACAACGGGAGTGGGTATTAGGGACCCAGTACTTC.